The clone carrying this T cell receptor beta chain was observed a few times. As yet, its antigen is unknown. The sample belongs to a study of cytomegalovirus exposure and HLA in healthy donors. Study observations and caveats: A later analysis reportedly identified an Asian-associated ancestry cluster as carrying fewer N-insertions than the roughly 700-donor mean. In a later analysis, common viral pathogens appeared linked to several of the most significant clusters.

After removal of 0 bases from V and 4 bases from J, the junction contained 7 bases not matched to a gene. The CDR3 sequence is 15 residues long. The germline V gene has CDR1 SQVTM and CDR2 ANQGSEA. The PCR contained 60 Vbeta and 13 Jbeta primers. Assay: immunoSEQ multiplex PCR; the TCRdb copy retains only in-frame clones and omits some. The sample consists of some 120,000 clones, 50% to 70% of them appearing once. The sequenced sample consisted of PBMCs. The TCR sequence derives from a woman between 35 and 50 years old in good health and CMV-seropositive. V is TRBV29-1 and J is TRBJ1-1; 8 nucleotides match TRBD1. CDR3 sequence reads: CSVEEVGRGPTEAFF. CDR3 nucleotides: TGCAGCGTTGAAGAGGTAGGCAGGGGGCCCACTGAAGCTTTCTTT. Full variable domain (rest looked up from reference TRBV29-1 and TRBJ1-1): SAVISQKPSRDICQRGTSLTIQCQVDSQVTMMFWYRQQPGQSLTLIATANQGSEATYESGFVIDKFPISRPNLTFSTLTVSNMSPEDSSIYLCSVEEVGRGPTEAFFGQGTRLTVV.